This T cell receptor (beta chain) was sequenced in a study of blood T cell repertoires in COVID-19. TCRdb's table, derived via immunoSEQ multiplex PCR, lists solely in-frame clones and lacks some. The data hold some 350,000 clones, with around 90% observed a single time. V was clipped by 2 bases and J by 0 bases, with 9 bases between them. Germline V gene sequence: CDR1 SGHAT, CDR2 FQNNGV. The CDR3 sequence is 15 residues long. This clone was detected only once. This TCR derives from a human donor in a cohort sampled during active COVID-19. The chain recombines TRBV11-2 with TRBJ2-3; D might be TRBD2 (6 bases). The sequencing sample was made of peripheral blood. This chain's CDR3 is CASSLWAGSTDTQYF. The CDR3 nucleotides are TGTGCCAGCAGCTTATGGGCGGGGAGCACAGATACGCAGTATTTT.